This T cell receptor beta chain comes out of a study of CD8 T cells in ankylosing spondylitis. TCRdb called the 5' RACE reads again in MiXCR, with one record for every CDR3 protein. The sample gives about 220,000 distinct CDR3 sequences, over 9.5% of which show up once; under 25% is in the top ten. This clonotype was detected many times. The receptor comes from a male donor with ankylosing spondylitis or in good health (not recorded which). The sequencing input was blood, either unsorted or a sorted T cell fraction (not recorded which).

In DNA, the CDR3 is TGTGCCAGTAGTATAACCGGGAATGGGGCGACTAATGAAAAACTGTTTTTT. It yields the protein CASSITGNGATNEKLFF. The rearrangement links TRBV19 to TRBJ1-4; maybe TRBD1 (5 bases). The CDR3 consists of 17 residues. Trimming took 2 bases from V and 2 from J, leaving 15 bases between them. The germline CDR1 and CDR2 sequences are LNHDA and SQIVND (reference sequence).